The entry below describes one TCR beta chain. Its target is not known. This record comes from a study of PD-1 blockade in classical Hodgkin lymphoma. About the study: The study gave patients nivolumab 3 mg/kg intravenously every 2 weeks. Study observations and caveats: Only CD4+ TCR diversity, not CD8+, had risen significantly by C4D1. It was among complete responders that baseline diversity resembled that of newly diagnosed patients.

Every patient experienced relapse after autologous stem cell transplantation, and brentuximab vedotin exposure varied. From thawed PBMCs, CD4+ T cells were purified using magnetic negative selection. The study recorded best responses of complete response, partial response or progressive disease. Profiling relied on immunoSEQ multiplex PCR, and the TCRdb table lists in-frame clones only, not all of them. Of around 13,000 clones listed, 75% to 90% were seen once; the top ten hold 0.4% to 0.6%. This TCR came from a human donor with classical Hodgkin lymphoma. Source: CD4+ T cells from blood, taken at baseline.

CDR3 sequence: CASSQKLQFRSSYNEQFF. CDR3 sequence (DNA): TGTGCCAGCAGTCAAAAACTCCAGTTCCGGAGCTCCTACAATGAGCAGTTCTTC. The rearrangement links TRBV28 to TRBJ2-1; D gene uncertain. V gave up 5 bases and J gave up 0 bases, with 20 bases separating them. Germline CDR1 and CDR2: MDHEN and SYDVKM. CDR3 length: 18 amino acids.